Listed here are 3 T cell receptor beta chains from one sample, sequenced in a study of T-cell memory formation after mild COVID-19 (dated by TCRdb to the early 2020s). The library was prepared using 5' RACE. TCRdb lists the instrument as Illumina NovaSeq 6000. TCRdb ran its own pipeline on the public reads, namely fastp trimming at Q25 and MiXCR clone calling, and kept in-frame beta chains. Rows matching on CDR3 protein sequence are summarized as one entry with the most common DNA and genes. This sample lists under 400,000 distinct CDR3 sequences; 28% were detected once. The top ten constitute about 14% of the sample. The sample taken for sequencing was PBMCs or a T cell subset sorted from them (not recorded which). These receptors were taken from an adult woman who had mild COVID-19 (a few samples of this study predate the infection). The sample titles of this study are shuffled in the database, so cell type and time point are left out; the donor was told from shared clones.

V gene TRBV29-1 combines with J gene TRBJ1-1; perhaps TRBD1 as D (5 bases). V lost 5 bases and J 3 bases, leaving 10 bases between the germline ends. There are 12 residues in the CDR3. Germline assignment: CDR1 SQVTM and CDR2 ANQGSEA. The CDR3 nucleotides are TGCAGCGTTATGGGGGGGGACACTGAAGCTTTCTTT. As protein: CSVMGGDTEAFF.

This chain uses TRBV6-2 or TRBV6-3 with TRBJ1-2; D remains ambiguous. The germline V and J ends were trimmed by 0 bases and 5 bases, with 7 bases remaining between them. This CDR3 has 13 amino acids. CDR1 and CDR2 (germline): MNHEY, SVGEGT. In DNA, the CDR3 is TGTGCCAGCAGTTACTCCGTTCAATATGGCTACACCTTC. Translated, it gives CASSYSVQYGYTF.

The chain links TRBV12-3 or TRBV12-4 to TRBJ1-3; D gene ambiguous. The V end lost 8 bases, the J end lost 5 bases, and 16 bases lay between the germline ends. The CDR3 runs 14 residues. In DNA form, the CDR3 reads TGTGCCAGCGCTCGAGACGGATCGAGAAACACCATATATTTT. Protein: CASARDGSRNTIYF.